Shown below are 4 T cell receptor beta chains from a single sample sequenced in a study of T-cell memory formation after mild COVID-19. TCRdb called the 5' RACE reads again in MiXCR, with one record for every CDR3 protein. The sample contains over 400,000 distinct CDR3 sequences, more than 20% of which appear only once. The material sequenced was PBMCs or a T cell subset sorted from them (not recorded which). These receptor sequences come from an adult woman who had mild COVID-19 (a few samples of this study predate the infection). Cell type and time point are not known.

This clonotype has just a few counts. The rearrangement links TRBV24-1 to TRBJ2-1; D gene unclear. CDR1 and CDR2 from the germline V gene are KGHDR and SFDVKD. V lost 1 base, J lost 4 bases, and 7 bases lay in between. The CDR3 is 14 amino acids. CDR3 sequence: CATSDFENYNEQFF. The CDR3 DNA reads TGTGCCACCAGTGATTTCGAGAATTACAATGAGCAGTTCTTC.

This clonotype was counted only a few times. The V and J genes are TRBV4-1 and TRBJ2-3; TRBD2 agrees at 10 bases. The J segment lost 7 bases and the V segment lost 1 base, leaving 14 bases of the junction unmatched. The CDR3 is 18 amino acids. Germline CDR1 and CDR2: MGHRA and YSYEKL. CDR3 in amino acids: CASSQGRASGSQRNTQYF. The CDR3 DNA sequence: TGCGCCAGCAGCCAAGGACGCGCTAGCGGGAGTCAGAGGAATACGCAGTATTTT.

The chain employs TRBV6-2 or TRBV6-3 and TRBJ2-7; D is ambiguous. The CDR3 sequence is 16 residues long. V lost 0 bases to trimming and J lost 0 bases, with 12 bases between them. Germline V gives CDR1 MNHEY, CDR2 SVGEGT. The CDR3, as DNA: TGTGCCAGCAGTTACTCGCGGCAGGTGAGCTCCTACGAGCAGTACTTC. Amino acids: CASSYSRQVSSYEQYF.

This clonotype was observed a few times. The chain joins TRBV7-9 to TRBJ2-2; TRBD2 agrees at 7 bases. The germline V gene encodes CDR1 SEHNR and CDR2 FQNEAQ (reference sequence). V lost 3 bases, J lost 4 bases, and 5 bases stayed unmatched. This CDR3 has 15 residues. CDR3 sequence reads: CASSLTSRITGELFF. The CDR3 nucleotides are TGTGCCAGCAGCTTGACTAGCCGAATCACCGGGGAGCTGTTTTTT.